This T cell receptor (beta chain) is from a study of T cells after yellow fever vaccination. Findings of the study overall: Clonotypes found in both CD4 and CD8 compartments made up a small share.

This clonotype occurred a few times. Its antigen remains unknown. The junction and the germline gene differ at one end; a read error may be behind it. TCRdb redid the calling of the 5' RACE reads with MiXCR, one entry per CDR3 protein. The data contain about 580,000 distinct CDR3 sequences, roughly a sixth of them seen just once; the ten biggest clones take up 17%. The sequencing used PBMCs, collected about 5 days after the first yellow fever vaccination. The TCR was taken from a man between 18 and 35 years old who received the YFV17D yellow fever vaccine.

CDR3 in DNA: TGTGCCAGCAGTTTGAACTATCAGTCCCAGCATTTT. It is translated as CASSLNYQSQHF. The V and J genes are TRBV28 and TRBJ1-5; D not resolved. The germline CDR1 and CDR2 sequences are MDHEN and SYDVKM. The CDR3 loop spans 12 amino acids.